These 32 T cell receptor beta chains came from one sample sequenced in a study of cytomegalovirus exposure and HLA in healthy donors. The PCR employed 60 Vbeta primers together with 13 Jbeta primers. Using immunoSEQ multiplex PCR, the repertoire was profiled, and TCRdb retains in-frame clones only, with some absent. This sample has 95,000 to 100,000 clones, with roughly 80% found just once. Source material: PBMCs. The receptors originated from a female donor in good health and CMV-seronegative.

This chain links TRBV5-1 with TRBJ1-3, with a possible D match to TRBD1 (6 bases). Germline CDR1 is SGHRS and CDR2 is YFSETQ. The CDR3 is made up of 16 amino acids. Trimming stripped 4 bases from V and 0 bases from J, with 14 bases between. CDR3 in DNA: TGCGCCAGCAGCCTGGGGGCCAGGGCCTCTGGAAACACCATATATTTT. This encodes CASSLGARASGNTIYF.

The chain uses TRBV2 and TRBJ1-2; no reliable D call. This CDR3 contains 14 residues. Germline lookup yields CDR1 SNHLY and CDR2 FYNNEI. V was clipped by 2 bases and J by 4 bases, with 11 bases between them. CDR3 in amino acids: CASSEFKSGYGYTF. CDR3 sequence (DNA): TGTGCCAGCAGTGAATTTAAGAGTGGCTATGGCTACACCTTC.

This chain joins TRBV7-8 and TRBJ1-2; 8 bases line up with TRBD1. The CDR3 spans 17 residues. Trimming at V came to 1 base and at J to 1 base, leaving 8 bases not matched to a gene. CDR1 and CDR2 from the germline V gene are SGHVS and FQNEAQ. The CDR3 DNA is TGTGCCAGCAGCTTAGACAACCGGGACAGGCATAACTATGGCTACACCTTC. Translation gives CASSLDNRDRHNYGYTF.

V gene TRBV7-3 combines with J gene TRBJ2-5, with D tentatively TRBD2 (6 bases). Trimming left V 1 base short and J 1 base short, with 16 bases between. This CDR3 contains 17 residues. Germline loops: CDR1 SGHTA, CDR2 FQGTGA. CDR3 nucleotide sequence: TGTGCCAGCAGCTTAATGGGGCACCCGGAGGGCCAAGAGACCCAGTACTTC. Translated: CASSLMGHPEGQETQYF.

V is TRBV6-6 and J is TRBJ2-7, with 7 bases matching TRBD1. V trimming: 2 bases; J trimming: 3 bases; junction bases outside the gene matches: 4. CDR1 is MNHNY and CDR2 is SVGAGI in the germline V gene (reference sequence). The CDR3 has 14 residues. The DNA of the CDR3 is TGTGCCAGCAGTTACGCCGGGACAGACTACGAGCAGTACTTC. Its translation is CASSYAGTDYEQYF.

The chain carries TRBV5-1 and TRBJ1-5; D is possibly TRBD1 (5 bases). This CDR3 has 15 residues. V dropped 0 bases and J dropped 5 bases, with 12 bases sitting between them. Germline lookup yields CDR1 SGHRS and CDR2 YFSETQ. The CDR3 is CASSLAGRAHQPQHF. In DNA form, the CDR3 reads TGCGCCAGCAGCTTGGCAGGCAGGGCTCATCAGCCCCAGCATTTT.

The V call is TRBV6-6, the J call TRBJ1-2, with unresolved D. The germline V gene encodes CDR1 MNHNY and CDR2 SVGAGI (reference sequence). The CDR3 consists of 10 residues. V shed 8 bases and J shed 8 bases, with 9 bases lying between them. The CDR3 bases are TGTGCCAGCTTTTCACAAGGCTACACCTTC. Its translation: CASFSQGYTF.

This clone was counted between two and nine times. The DNA for the CDR3 is TGTGCCAGCAGCTTACGGGCCTTGGGACAGAAAATGAACACTGAAGCTTTCTTT. This translates into CASSLRALGQKMNTEAFF. The rearrangement links TRBV7-9 to TRBJ1-1; 7 bases map to TRBD1. V lost 2 bases to trimming and J lost 0 bases; unmatched junction nucleotides: 12. The CDR3 totals 18 residues. Germline V lookup: CDR1 SEHNR, CDR2 FQNEAQ (reference sequence).

This clone appeared a single time. The chain combines TRBV15 with TRBJ2-1, with TRBD2 as a possible D gene (5 bases). CDR3 length: 13 residues. Trimming shortened V by 6 bases and J by 8 bases, and 14 bases separated the two germline ends. Germline loops: CDR1 LNHNV, CDR2 YYDKDF (reference sequence). The DNA for the CDR3 is TGTGCCACCAGGGACTTCGCAGAGCATGAGCAGTTCTTC. Translation gives CATRDFAEHEQFF.

V is TRBV6-5 and J is TRBJ1-1; D is uncertain. The V and J ends lost 0 bases and 1 base respectively, with 9 bases between them. Germline CDR1 reads MNHEY; CDR2 reads SVGAGI. CDR3 length equals 15 residues. CDR3 nucleotides: TGTGCCAGCAGTTACTCAAGAGCGGGGAACACTGAAGCTTTCTTT. This encodes CASSYSRAGNTEAFF.

CDR3 sequence: CASSRLAGDKAEQFF. CDR3 nucleotide sequence: TGTGCCAGCAGCCGACTAGCGGGAGACAAAGCTGAGCAGTTCTTC. The V gene is TRBV7-9, the J gene TRBJ2-1; TRBD2 matches at 12 bases. The germline CDR1 and CDR2 sequences are SEHNR and FQNEAQ (reference sequence). The ends lost 5 bases at V and 9 bases at J; junction bases unmatched: 8. The CDR3 spans 15 residues.

The chain employs TRBV6-1 and TRBJ2-5, with a possible D match to TRBD2 (6 bases). The CDR3 has 14 residues. V was cut by 4 bases and J by 4 bases, with 13 bases left in between. The germline gives CDR1 MNHNS, CDR2 SASEGT. CDR3 in DNA: TGTGCCAGCAGTGTCCGGGGGATGGGAGAGACCCAGTACTTC. It translates to CASSVRGMGETQYF.

In its sample, this clone was seen once. V usage is TRBV28 and J usage is TRBJ2-6; TRBD2 aligns across 7 bases. V was clipped by 8 bases and J by 3 bases; unmatched bases: 16. In germline, CDR1 is MDHEN, CDR2 SYDVKM. The CDR3 covers 18 residues. This chain's CDR3 is CASHNVGGVGDGANVLTF. The CDR3 DNA follows: TGTGCCAGCCACAACGTGGGAGGGGTGGGGGATGGGGCCAACGTCCTGACTTTC.

J is TRBJ1-1 and V is TRBV6-6; possibly TRBD1 for D (6 bases). The V and J ends lost 4 bases and 5 bases respectively, with 11 bases between them. The CDR3 extends over 13 amino acids. Germline V gene sequence: CDR1 MNHNY, CDR2 SVGAGI (reference sequence). The CDR3 loop reads CASSLQGGTEAFF. The CDR3 nucleotides are TGTGCCAGCAGTTTACAGGGAGGGACTGAAGCTTTCTTT.

The chain recombines TRBV29-1 with TRBJ1-1; tentative D call: TRBD1 (5 bases). CDR1 SQVTM and CDR2 ANQGSEA come from the germline V gene. V gave up 4 bases and J gave up 4 bases, with 13 bases separating them. The CDR3 is 13 residues long. In DNA, the CDR3 is TGCAGCGTTGCTTCGGGGGGGTCCACTGAAGCTTTCTTT. Amino acids: CSVASGGSTEAFF.

The chain links TRBV27 to TRBJ2-4, with D unresolved. The length of the CDR3 is 14 residues. V was trimmed by 0 bases and J by 6 bases, leaving 9 bases between them. Germline CDR1 is MNHEY and CDR2 is SMNVEV (reference sequence). CDR3 loop: CASSLSAYLNIQYF. In DNA form, the CDR3 reads TGTGCCAGCAGTTTATCAGCCTATCTAAACATTCAGTACTTC.

This clone was recorded only once. The rearrangement links TRBV4-1 to TRBJ1-2, with D perhaps matching TRBD1 (6 bases). Germline CDR1 is MGHRA and CDR2 is YSYEKL. This CDR3 is built from 16 residues. V was cut by 6 bases and J by 4 bases, with 21 bases left in between. The CDR3 DNA reads TGCGCCAGCAGACCCAACCATATGGACAGCCTCTATGGCTACACCTTC. Encoded protein: CASRPNHMDSLYGYTF.

V and J are TRBV6-5 and TRBJ2-2; D is possibly TRBD2 (7 bases). Trimming removed 2 bases from V and 6 bases from J, with 16 bases in between. The CDR3 runs 16 residues. CDR1 is MNHEY and CDR2 is SVGAGI in the germline V gene. CDR3 amino acids: CASSYGGGRSAGELFF. CDR3 in DNA: TGTGCCAGCAGTTACGGGGGGGGCAGGAGCGCCGGGGAGCTGTTTTTT.

V is TRBV7-2 and J is TRBJ2-5; 10 bases fit TRBD2. Looked up from germline, CDR1 is SGHTA and CDR2 is FQGNSA. This CDR3 has 14 amino acids. V gave up 2 bases and J gave up 4 bases; unmatched junction bases: 1. In DNA form, the CDR3 reads TGTGCCAGCAGCTTAAGACTAGCGGGAGAGACCCAGTACTTC. Translated: CASSLRLAGETQYF.

This clone was recorded once. V usage is TRBV5-5 and J usage is TRBJ1-2; TRBD1 matches at 7 bases. The CDR3 totals 14 residues. CDR1 is SGHKS and CDR2 is YYEKEE in the germline V gene (reference sequence). The ends lost 4 bases at V and 8 bases at J; junction bases unmatched: 11. DNA of the CDR3: TGTGCCAGCAGCCTAACCGGGACAGCGAACGGCTACACCTTC. The encoded protein is CASSLTGTANGYTF.

The chain has TRBV18 and TRBJ2-6; no reliable D call. V gave up 6 bases and J gave up 0 bases, with 3 bases separating them. The V gene's germline CDR1 is KGHSH and CDR2 LQKENI. The CDR3 covers 13 residues. The CDR3 coding sequence is TGTGCCAGCTCGAGCTCTGGGGCCAACGTCCTGACTTTC. It encodes CASSSSGANVLTF.

The chain uses TRBV27 and TRBJ1-1, with D possibly TRBD1 on 6 matching bases. The CDR3 runs to 17 residues. In germline, CDR1 is MNHEY, CDR2 SMNVEV (reference sequence). Trimming removed 6 bases at V and 0 bases at J, with 20 bases between. The CDR3 is CASSSRSRGGMNTEAFF. The DNA for the CDR3 is TGTGCCAGCAGCTCCCGGTCCAGGGGAGGGATGAACACTGAAGCTTTCTTT.

This rearrangement joins TRBV30 to TRBJ1-6, with D possibly TRBD1 on 5 matching bases. The CDR3 has 13 residues. With 6 bases removed from V and 4 bases from J, the gap between germline ends came to 10 bases. Per germline, CDR1 GTSNPN and CDR2 SVGIG (reference sequence). CDR3 DNA: TGTGCCTGCCGGGGGGAATATAATTCACCCCTCCACTTT. Residues: CACRGEYNSPLHF.

The chain uses TRBV4-1 and TRBJ1-3; no definite D call. The V end was cut by 4 bases, the J end by 3 bases, with 16 bases between. CDR1 and CDR2 (germline): MGHRA, YSYEKL. CDR3 length equals 16 residues. CDR3 DNA sequence: TGCGCCAGCAGCCGAACCAGCCGGGGATTTGGAAACACCATATATTTT. Protein: CASSRTSRGFGNTIYF.

The chain carries TRBV11-2 and TRBJ2-7; TRBD2 agrees at 7 bases. After removal of 0 bases from V and 0 bases from J, the junction contained 2 bases not matched to a gene. Germline CDR1 and CDR2: SGHAT and FQNNGV. This CDR3 is built from 15 residues. Written as DNA, the CDR3 is TGTGCCAGCAGCTTAGAACTAGCGAGCTCCTACGAGCAGTACTTC. Protein: CASSLELASSYEQYF.

This chain links TRBV28 with TRBJ1-3; TRBD1 matches at 7 bases. Trimming cost V 7 bases and J 4 bases; bases outside gene matches: 7. Per the germline V gene, CDR1 is MDHEN and CDR2 is SYDVKM. CDR3 length: 14 residues. As DNA, the CDR3 is TGTGCCAGCAACGGAGGGGGCATCGGAAACACCATATATTTT. As protein: CASNGGGIGNTIYF.

The chain has TRBV7-3 and TRBJ2-1; 9 nucleotides agree with TRBD2. The V segment lost 5 bases and the J segment 2 bases; nucleotides outside the gene matches: 13. Per germline, CDR1 SGHTA and CDR2 FQGTGA. This CDR3 is 18 amino acids long. CDR3 bases: TGTGCCAGCAGCACCGGGCGGGAGGGCAGTATCACCTACAATGAGCAGTTCTTC. Translating it yields CASSTGREGSITYNEQFF.

This clone was seen more than once but under ten times. The chain combines TRBV7-3 with TRBJ1-1; D unclear. The CDR3 is 13 residues long. Deletions cut 5 bases from V and 4 bases from J, with 11 bases between. Germline V CDR1 and CDR2: SGHTA, FQGTGA. CDR3 residues: CASSLQTGTEAFF. CDR3 DNA sequence: TGTGCCAGCAGCCTGCAGACGGGCACTGAAGCTTTCTTT. The full variable domain, rest sourced from reference TRBV7-3 and TRBJ1-1, is GAGVSQTPSNKVTEKGKYVELRCDPISGHTALYWYRQSLGQGPEFLIYFQGTGAADDSGLPNDRFFAVRPEGSVSTLKIQRTERGDSAVYLCASSLQTGTEAFFGQGTRLTVV.

The rearrangement joins TRBV6-4 to TRBJ2-1, with TRBD2 matching over 13 bases. The junction had 2 bases not matched to a gene; V was cut back by 5 bases and J by 7 bases. This CDR3 comprises 14 residues. Looked up from germline, CDR1 is MRHNA and CDR2 is SNTAGT. As DNA, the CDR3 is TGTGCCAGCAGTACTAGCGGGGGGGGGAATGAGCAGTTCTTC. Translating it yields CASSTSGGGNEQFF.

In DNA form, the CDR3 reads TGTGCCAGCAGCTTCCGGACAGGGGCAGGCTATGGCTACACCTTC. Translation: CASSFRTGAGYGYTF. The gene calls are TRBV5-8 and TRBJ1-2; TRBD1 matches at 9 bases. The CDR3 has 15 amino acids. CDR1 and CDR2 from the germline V gene are SGHTS and YDEGEE. The trim removed 2 bases at V and 4 bases at J, leaving 6 bases unmatched.

J is TRBJ1-4 and V is TRBV4-2, with D possibly being TRBD1 (6 bases). The CDR3 covers 16 residues. V shed 4 bases and J shed 7 bases, with 19 bases lying between them. CDR1 is LGHNA, CDR2 YNFKEQ, per germline. CDR3 protein: CASSPKGEGLGEKLFF. The CDR3 DNA reads as TGTGCCAGCAGCCCCAAGGGGGAGGGATTAGGTGAAAAACTGTTTTTT.

The CDR3, as DNA: TGTGCCAGCAGCTTGACAGGACCTGATAGAAACACCATATATTTT. Its translation is CASSLTGPDRNTIYF. This sequence joins TRBV7-8 and TRBJ1-3, with D possibly being TRBD1 (6 bases). V shed 3 bases and J shed 5 bases, with 14 bases lying between them. The CDR3 loop spans 15 amino acids. The V gene's germline CDR1 is SGHVS and CDR2 FQNEAQ.